Sequencing of this TCR beta chain was carried out in a study of T cell repertoires in cytomegalovirus infection. Study-wide results and caveats: CMV-specific TCR beta clonotypes restricted by HLA-C were the ones dominating the ex vivo response. Using cumulative public TCR beta family frequency, the authors identified those who carried CMV together with the relevant HLA.

This clonotype was seen more than once but under ten times. What it binds is not known. TCRdb itself ran the reads through MiXCR, one entry per CDR3 protein. The data hold around 310,000 distinct CDR3 sequences, with roughly a sixth observed a single time. With V trimmed by 4 bases and J by 2 bases, 12 bases remained unmatched. This CDR3 contains 16 residues. Germline CDR1 SQVTM, CDR2 ANQGSEA. This rearrangement joins TRBV29-1 to TRBJ2-5; 8 bases are shared with TRBD1. The sequence was collected from a human donor in good health (CMV status not recorded). Some clones in this sample may be carry-over from other donors' samples. The sequenced sample was PBMCs. CDR3 nucleotides: TGCAGCGTTGGGGGTCCGGGACAGGACACTCAAGAGACCCAGTACTTC. Protein sequence: CSVGGPGQDTQETQYF.